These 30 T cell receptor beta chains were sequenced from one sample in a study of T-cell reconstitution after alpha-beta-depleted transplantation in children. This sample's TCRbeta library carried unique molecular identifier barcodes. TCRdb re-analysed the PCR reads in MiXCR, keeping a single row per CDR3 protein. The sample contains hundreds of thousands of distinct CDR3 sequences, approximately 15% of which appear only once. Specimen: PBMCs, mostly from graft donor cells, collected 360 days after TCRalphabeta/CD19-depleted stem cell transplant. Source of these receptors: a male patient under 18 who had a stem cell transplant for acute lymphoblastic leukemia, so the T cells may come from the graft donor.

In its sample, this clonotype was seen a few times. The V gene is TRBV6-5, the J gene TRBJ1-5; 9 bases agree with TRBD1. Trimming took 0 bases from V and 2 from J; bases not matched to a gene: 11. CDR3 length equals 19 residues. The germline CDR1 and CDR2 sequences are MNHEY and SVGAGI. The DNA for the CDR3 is TGTGCCAGCAGTTACTCGTCGTCCGGGACAGGGAAAGGCAATCAGCCCCAGCATTTT. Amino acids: CASSYSSSGTGKGNQPQHF.

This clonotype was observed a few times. The CDR3 sequence is CASSEWDRPYEQYF. CDR3 in DNA: TGCGCCAGCAGCGAGTGGGACAGACCCTACGAGCAGTACTTC. V and J are TRBV5-1 and TRBJ2-7, with 7 positions matching TRBD1. J lost 2 bases, V lost 4 bases, and 6 bases had no gene match. Per the germline V gene, CDR1 is SGHRS and CDR2 is YFSETQ. The CDR3 loop spans 14 amino acids.

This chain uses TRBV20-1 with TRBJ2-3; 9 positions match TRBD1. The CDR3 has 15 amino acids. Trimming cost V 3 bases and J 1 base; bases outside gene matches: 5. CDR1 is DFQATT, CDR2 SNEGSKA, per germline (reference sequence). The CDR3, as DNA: TGCAGTGCTAGCAGACAGGGGGGCCGCACAGATACGCAGTATTTT. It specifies CSASRQGGRTDTQYF.

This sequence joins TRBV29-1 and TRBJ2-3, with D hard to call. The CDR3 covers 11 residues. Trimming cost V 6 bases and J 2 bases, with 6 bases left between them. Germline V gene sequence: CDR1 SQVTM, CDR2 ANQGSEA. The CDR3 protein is CSVADTDTQYF. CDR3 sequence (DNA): TGCAGCGTAGCCGACACAGATACGCAGTATTTT.

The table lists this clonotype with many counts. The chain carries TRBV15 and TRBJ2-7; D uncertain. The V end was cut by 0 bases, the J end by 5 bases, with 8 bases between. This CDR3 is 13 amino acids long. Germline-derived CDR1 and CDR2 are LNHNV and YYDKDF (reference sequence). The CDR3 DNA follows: TGTGCCACCAGCAGAGATTTAAGCGACGAGCAGTACTTC. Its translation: CATSRDLSDEQYF.

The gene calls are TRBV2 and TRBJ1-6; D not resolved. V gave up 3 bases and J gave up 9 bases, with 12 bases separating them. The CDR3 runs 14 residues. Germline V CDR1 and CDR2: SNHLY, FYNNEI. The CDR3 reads CASSDEISISPLHF. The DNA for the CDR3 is TGTGCCAGCAGTGACGAGATCTCCATTTCACCCCTCCACTTT. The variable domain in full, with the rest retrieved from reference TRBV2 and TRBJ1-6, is EPEVTQTPSHQVTQMGQEVILRCVPISNHLYFYWYRQILGQKVEFLVSFYNNEISEKSEIFDDQFSVERPDGSNFTLKIRSTKLEDSAMYFCASSDEISISPLHFGNGTRLTVT.

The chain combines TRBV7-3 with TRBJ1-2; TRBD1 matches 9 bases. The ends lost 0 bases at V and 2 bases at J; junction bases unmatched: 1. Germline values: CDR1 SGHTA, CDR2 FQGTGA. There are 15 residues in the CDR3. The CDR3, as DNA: TGTGCCAGCAGCTTAACCGGGACAGGGAACTATGGCTACACCTTC. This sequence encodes CASSLTGTGNYGYTF.

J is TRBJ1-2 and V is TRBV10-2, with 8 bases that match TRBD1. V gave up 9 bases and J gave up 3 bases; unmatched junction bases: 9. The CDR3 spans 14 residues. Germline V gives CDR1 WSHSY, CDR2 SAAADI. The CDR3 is CASLRPGQDYGYTF. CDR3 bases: TGCGCCAGTTTAAGACCGGGACAGGACTATGGCTACACCTTC.

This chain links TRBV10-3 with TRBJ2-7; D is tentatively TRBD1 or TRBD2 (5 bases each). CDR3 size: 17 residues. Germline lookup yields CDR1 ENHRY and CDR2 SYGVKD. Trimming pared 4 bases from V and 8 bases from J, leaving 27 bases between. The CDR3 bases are TGTGCCATCAGTGGGGGAACCGGGACCAGTCTAGGGCTCCAGCAGTACTTC. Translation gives CAISGGTGTSLGLQQYF.

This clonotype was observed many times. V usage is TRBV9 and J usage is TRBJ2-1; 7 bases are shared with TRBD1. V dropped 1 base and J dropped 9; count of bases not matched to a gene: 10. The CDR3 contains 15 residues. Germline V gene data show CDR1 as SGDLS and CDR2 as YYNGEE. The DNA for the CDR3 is TGTGCCAGCAGCGTAACCCAGGGGGAGTTGAGTGAGCAGTTCTTC. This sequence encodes CASSVTQGELSEQFF. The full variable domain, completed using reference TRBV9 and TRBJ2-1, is DSGVTQTPKHLITATGQRVTLRCSPRSGDLSVYWYQQSLDQGLQFLIQYYNGEERAKGNILERFSAQQFPDLHSELNLSSLELGDSALYFCASSVTQGELSEQFFGPGTRLTVL.

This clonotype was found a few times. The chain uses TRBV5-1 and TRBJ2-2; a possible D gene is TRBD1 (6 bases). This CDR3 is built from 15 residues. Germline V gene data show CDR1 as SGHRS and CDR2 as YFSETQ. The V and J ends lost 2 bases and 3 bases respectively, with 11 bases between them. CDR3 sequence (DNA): TGCGCCAGCAGCTTCACAGGGACGGACACCGGGGAGCTGTTTTTT. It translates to CASSFTGTDTGELFF.

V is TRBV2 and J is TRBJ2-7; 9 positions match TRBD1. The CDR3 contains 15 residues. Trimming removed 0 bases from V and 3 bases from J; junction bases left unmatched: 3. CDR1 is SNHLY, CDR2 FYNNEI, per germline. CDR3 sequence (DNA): TGTGCCAGCAGTGAAGCGGGACAGGGTAACTACGAGCAGTACTTC. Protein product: CASSEAGQGNYEQYF.

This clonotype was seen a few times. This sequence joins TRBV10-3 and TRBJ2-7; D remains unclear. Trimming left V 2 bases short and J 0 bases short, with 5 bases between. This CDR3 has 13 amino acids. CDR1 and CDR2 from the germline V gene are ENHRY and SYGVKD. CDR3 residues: CAISEENSYEQYF. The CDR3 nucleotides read TGTGCCATCAGTGAGGAGAACTCCTACGAGCAGTACTTC.

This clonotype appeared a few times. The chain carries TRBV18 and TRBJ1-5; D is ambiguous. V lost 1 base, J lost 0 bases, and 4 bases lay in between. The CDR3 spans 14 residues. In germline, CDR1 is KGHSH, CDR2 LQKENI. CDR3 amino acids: CASSPQDSNQPQHF. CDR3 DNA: TGTGCCAGCTCACCACAGGATAGCAATCAGCCCCAGCATTTT.

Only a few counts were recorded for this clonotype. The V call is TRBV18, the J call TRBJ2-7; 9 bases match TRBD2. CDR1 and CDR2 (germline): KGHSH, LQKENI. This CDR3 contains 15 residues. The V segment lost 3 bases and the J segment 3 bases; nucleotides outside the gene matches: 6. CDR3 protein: CASSPEREEGYEQYF. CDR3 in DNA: TGTGCCAGCTCACCCGAGCGGGAGGAAGGCTACGAGCAGTACTTC. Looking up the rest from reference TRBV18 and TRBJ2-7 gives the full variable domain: NAGVMQNPRHLVRRRGQEARLRCSPMKGHSHVYWYRQLPEEGLKFMVYLQKENIIDESGMPKERFSAEFPKEGPSILRIQQVVRGDSAAYFCASSPEREEGYEQYFGPGTRLTVT.

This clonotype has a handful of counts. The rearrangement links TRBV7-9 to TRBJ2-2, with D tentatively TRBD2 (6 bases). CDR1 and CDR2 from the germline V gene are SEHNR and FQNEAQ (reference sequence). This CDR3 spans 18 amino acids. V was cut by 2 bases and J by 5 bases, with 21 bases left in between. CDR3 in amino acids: CASSLSRDSLKRTGELFF. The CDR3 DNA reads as TGTGCCAGCAGCTTATCCCGGGACTCTCTAAAAAGGACCGGGGAGCTGTTTTTT.

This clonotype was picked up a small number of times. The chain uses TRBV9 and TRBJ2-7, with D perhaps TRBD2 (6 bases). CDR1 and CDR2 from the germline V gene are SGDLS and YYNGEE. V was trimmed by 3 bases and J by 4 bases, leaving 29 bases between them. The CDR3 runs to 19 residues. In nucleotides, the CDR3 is TGTGCCAGCAGCGCCTCCGGGACGATAGCGGACCGGGGCATGTACGAGCAGTACTTC. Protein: CASSASGTIADRGMYEQYF.

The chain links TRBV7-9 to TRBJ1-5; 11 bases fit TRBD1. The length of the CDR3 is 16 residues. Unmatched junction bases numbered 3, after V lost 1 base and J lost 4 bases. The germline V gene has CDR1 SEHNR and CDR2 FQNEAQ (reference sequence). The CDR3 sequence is CASSLGTGGRNQPQHF. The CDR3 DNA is TGTGCCAGCAGCTTAGGGACAGGGGGCAGGAATCAGCCCCAGCATTTT. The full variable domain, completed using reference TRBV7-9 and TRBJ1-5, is DTGVSQNPRHKITKRGQNVTFRCDPISEHNRLYWYRQTLGQGPEFLTYFQNEAQLEKSRLLSDRFSAERPKGSFSTLEIQRTEQGDSAMYLCASSLGTGGRNQPQHFGDGTRLSIL.

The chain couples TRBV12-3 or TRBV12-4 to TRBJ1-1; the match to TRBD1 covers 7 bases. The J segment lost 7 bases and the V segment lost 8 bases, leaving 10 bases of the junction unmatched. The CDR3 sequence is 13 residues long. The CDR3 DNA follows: TGTGCCAGCGCATTCGGACAGGTTGGTGAAGCTTTCTTT. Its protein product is CASAFGQVGEAFF.

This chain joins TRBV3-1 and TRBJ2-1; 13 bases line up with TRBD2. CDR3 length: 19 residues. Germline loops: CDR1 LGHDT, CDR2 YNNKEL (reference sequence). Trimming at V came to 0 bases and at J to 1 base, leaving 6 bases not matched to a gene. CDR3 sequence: CASSQEGGLAGRSYNEQFF. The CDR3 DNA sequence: TGTGCCAGCAGCCAAGAGGGGGGACTAGCGGGAAGATCCTACAATGAGCAGTTCTTC.

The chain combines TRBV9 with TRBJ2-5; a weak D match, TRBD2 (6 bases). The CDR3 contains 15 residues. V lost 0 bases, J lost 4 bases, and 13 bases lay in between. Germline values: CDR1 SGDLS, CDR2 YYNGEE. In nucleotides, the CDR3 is TGTGCCAGCAGCGTAGGTGCTAAGGGAGGAGAGACCCAGTACTTC. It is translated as CASSVGAKGGETQYF. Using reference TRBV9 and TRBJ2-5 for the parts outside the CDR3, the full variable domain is DSGVTQTPKHLITATGQRVTLRCSPRSGDLSVYWYQQSLDQGLQFLIQYYNGEERAKGNILERFSAQQFPDLHSELNLSSLELGDSALYFCASSVGAKGGETQYFGPGTRLLVL.

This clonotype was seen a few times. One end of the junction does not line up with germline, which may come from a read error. The CDR3 loop is CCARDRVAGGSYEQYF. The CDR3 DNA is TGCTGTGCTAGAGATCGCGTAGCGGGAGGGTCCTACGAGCAGTACTTC. This sequence joins TRBV20-1 and TRBJ2-7; TRBD2 matches 11 bases. The CDR3 is made up of 16 amino acids. Germline V gives CDR1 DFQATT, CDR2 SNEGSKA (reference sequence).

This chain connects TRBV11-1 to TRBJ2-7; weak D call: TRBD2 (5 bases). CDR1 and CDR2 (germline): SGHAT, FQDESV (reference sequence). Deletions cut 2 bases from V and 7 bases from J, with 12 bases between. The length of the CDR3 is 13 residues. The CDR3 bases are TGTGCCAGCAGCTTAATGAACAGCGGTGAGCAGTACTTC. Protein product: CASSLMNSGEQYF.

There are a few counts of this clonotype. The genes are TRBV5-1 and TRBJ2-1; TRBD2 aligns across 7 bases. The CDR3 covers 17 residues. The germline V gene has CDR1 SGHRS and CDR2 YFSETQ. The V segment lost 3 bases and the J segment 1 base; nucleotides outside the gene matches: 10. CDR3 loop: CASSWGAGTGSYNEQFF. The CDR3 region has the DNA TGCGCCAGCAGCTGGGGAGCGGGGACGGGATCCTACAATGAGCAGTTCTTC.

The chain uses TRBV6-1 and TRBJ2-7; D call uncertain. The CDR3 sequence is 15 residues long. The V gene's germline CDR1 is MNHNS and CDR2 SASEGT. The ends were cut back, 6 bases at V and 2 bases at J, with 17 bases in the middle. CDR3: CASSLDNIRTYEQYF. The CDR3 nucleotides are TGTGCCAGCAGCCTTGACAATATAAGAACCTACGAGCAGTACTTC.

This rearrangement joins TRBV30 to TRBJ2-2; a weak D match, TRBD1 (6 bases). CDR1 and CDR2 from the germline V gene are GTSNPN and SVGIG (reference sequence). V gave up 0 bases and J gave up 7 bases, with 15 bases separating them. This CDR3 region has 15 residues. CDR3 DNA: TGTGCCTGGAGTGTTCTCTCAAAAGGGGGCGGGGAGCTGTTTTTT. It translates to CAWSVLSKGGGELFF. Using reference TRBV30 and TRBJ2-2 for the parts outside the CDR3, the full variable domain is SQTIHQWPATLVQPVGSPLSLECTVEGTSNPNLYWYRQAAGRGLQLLFYSVGIGQISSEVPQNLSASRPQDRQFILSSKKLLLSDSGFYLCAWSVLSKGGGELFFGEGSRLTVL.

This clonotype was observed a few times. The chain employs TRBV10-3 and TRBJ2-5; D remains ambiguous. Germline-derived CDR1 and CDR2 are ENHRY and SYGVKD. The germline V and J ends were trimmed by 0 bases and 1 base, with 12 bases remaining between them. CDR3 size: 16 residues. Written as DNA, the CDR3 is TGTGCCATCAGTGAGTCGAAGGCCGCTTTCCAAGAGACCCAGTACTTC. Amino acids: CAISESKAAFQETQYF.

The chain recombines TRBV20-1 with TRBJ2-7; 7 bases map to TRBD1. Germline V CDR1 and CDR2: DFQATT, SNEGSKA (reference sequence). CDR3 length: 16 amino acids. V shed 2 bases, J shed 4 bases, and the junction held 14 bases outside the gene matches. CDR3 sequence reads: CSARNIWDRLRYEQYF. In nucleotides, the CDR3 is TGCAGTGCTAGAAATATTTGGGACAGACTCCGGTACGAGCAGTACTTC.

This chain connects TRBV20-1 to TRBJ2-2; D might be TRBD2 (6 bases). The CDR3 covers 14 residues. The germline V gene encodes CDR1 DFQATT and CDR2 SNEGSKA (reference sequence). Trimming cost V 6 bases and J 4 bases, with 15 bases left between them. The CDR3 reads CSALGRRLTGELFF. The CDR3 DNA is TGCAGTGCCTTGGGGAGGCGCCTCACCGGGGAGCTGTTTTTT.

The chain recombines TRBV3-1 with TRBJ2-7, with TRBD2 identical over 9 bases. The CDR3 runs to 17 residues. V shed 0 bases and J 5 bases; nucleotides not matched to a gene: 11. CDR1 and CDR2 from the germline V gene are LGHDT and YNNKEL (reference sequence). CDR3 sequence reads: CASSQDETSGYGNEQYF. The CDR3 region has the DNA TGTGCCAGCAGCCAAGATGAGACTAGCGGATACGGCAACGAGCAGTACTTC.